These 5 T cell receptor beta chains originate from one sample sequenced in a study of T cells after yellow fever vaccination. Via MiXCR, TCRdb re-called the 5' RACE reads, giving one row per CDR3 protein. This table has a few hundred thousand distinct CDR3 sequences, around 4.4% appearing once. The source material was PBMCs, sampled 15 days after the yellow fever booster vaccination. The origin of the receptors is a man between 18 and 29 years old who received the YFV17D yellow fever vaccine.

This clonotype was seen more than once but under ten times. CDR3 region: CAISVTGFVSDEQYF. The CDR3 region has the DNA TGTGCCATCAGCGTGACAGGGTTCGTTTCCGACGAGCAGTACTTC. The chain has TRBV10-3 and TRBJ2-7; 7 bases agree with TRBD1. Germline trimming cut 6 bases from V and 5 bases from J; bases unmatched to any gene: 13. The CDR3 covers 15 residues. Looked up from germline, CDR1 is ENHRY and CDR2 is SYGVKD.

This chain joins TRBV27 and TRBJ1-4; D gene ambiguous. Germline V gene data show CDR1 as MNHEY and CDR2 as SMNVEV (reference sequence). CDR3 size: 14 residues. The germline V and J ends were trimmed by 5 bases and 10 bases, with 17 bases remaining between them. CDR3 protein: CASSTRLQAGKLFF. The CDR3 DNA sequence: TGTGCCAGCAGTACCCGTCTCCAGGCGGGAAAACTGTTTTTT.

A few counts support this clonotype. V gene TRBV9 combines with J gene TRBJ2-1, with 10 bases fitting TRBD2. Germline lookup yields CDR1 SGDLS and CDR2 YYNGEE. Trimming cost V 2 bases and J 4 bases; bases outside gene matches: 0. This CDR3 is 14 amino acids long. CDR3 sequence: CASSVSGGYNEQFF. The CDR3 DNA reads as TGTGCCAGCAGCGTTAGCGGGGGGTACAATGAGCAGTTCTTC.

This clonotype came up many times. V gene TRBV10-3 combines with J gene TRBJ2-1; 8 nucleotides line up with TRBD1. The CDR3 runs 14 residues. V shed 11 bases, J shed 5 bases, and the junction held 11 bases outside the gene matches. CDR1 is ENHRY and CDR2 is SYGVKD in the germline V gene. The CDR3 DNA is TGTGCCTCCCTCTTCGGACAGGGTAACAATGAGCAGTTCTTC. The encoded protein is CASLFGQGNNEQFF.

This clonotype appeared many times. This sequence joins TRBV15 and TRBJ2-4; D might be TRBD1 (6 bases). Trimming stripped 6 bases from V and 1 base from J, with 16 bases between. This CDR3 has 16 amino acids. Germline V CDR1 and CDR2: LNHNV, YYDKDF (reference sequence). The CDR3 DNA is TGTGCCACCAGAGCGAGTCAGGGGCAGGCCAAAAACATTCAGTACTTC. Its protein product is CATRASQGQAKNIQYF.